Below are 20 T cell receptor beta chains sequenced from a single sample in a study of cytomegalovirus exposure and HLA in healthy donors. PCR was performed using 60 Vbeta and 13 Jbeta primers. Profiling relied on immunoSEQ multiplex PCR, and the TCRdb table lists in-frame clones only, not all of them. The repertoire table contains about 51,000 clones. Material: PBMCs. The receptors here all came from a middle-aged man in good health and CMV-seropositive.

The V call is TRBV7-9, the J call TRBJ2-7; D unclear. Trimming cost V 2 bases and J 2 bases, with 10 bases left between them. Germline CDR1 SEHNR, CDR2 FQNEAQ (reference sequence). The CDR3 runs to 14 residues. Written as DNA, the CDR3 is TGTGCCAGCAGCTTATTGGGCAGACCCTACGAGCAGTACTTC. Its translation: CASSLLGRPYEQYF. Filled out from reference TRBV7-9 and TRBJ2-7, the complete variable domain reads DTGVSQNPRHKITKRGQNVTFRCDPISEHNRLYWYRQTLGQGPEFLTYFQNEAQLEKSRLLSDRFSAERPKGSFSTLEIQRTEQGDSAMYLCASSLLGRPYEQYFGPGTRLTVT.

The V gene is TRBV29-1, the J gene TRBJ1-2; 7 bases align to TRBD1. The CDR3 runs 14 residues. The V gene's germline CDR1 is SQVTM and CDR2 ANQGSEA. Trimming took 3 bases from V and 0 from J; bases not matched to a gene: 4. CDR3 amino acids: CSVETGISNYGYTF. The CDR3 nucleotides read TGCAGCGTTGAGACAGGGATTTCTAACTATGGCTACACCTTC.

CDR3 loop: CASSRTGTSGGKETQYF. The CDR3 coding sequence is TGTGCCAGCAGTCGTACCGGGACTAGCGGGGGTAAAGAGACCCAGTACTTC. V is TRBV7-9 and J is TRBJ2-5, with 14 bases matching TRBD2. J lost 3 bases, V lost 6 bases, and 9 bases had no gene match. CDR1 and CDR2 from the germline V gene are SEHNR and FQNEAQ (reference sequence). The CDR3 has 17 amino acids.

The rearrangement links TRBV4-3 to TRBJ1-1; no definite D call. The CDR3 is made up of 16 amino acids. V lost 4 bases, J lost 3 bases, and 18 bases lay in between. Germline CDR1 reads LGHNA; CDR2 reads YSLEER. CDR3 nucleotides: TGCGCCAGCAGCCCCGCCCAGGAACCGAGGGACACTGAAGCTTTCTTT. The encoded protein is CASSPAQEPRDTEAFF.

Turning to this clone: A read error may account for a junction end that differs from germline. CDR3 residues: CASSSDVWRQPQHF. CDR3 in DNA: TGTGCTAGCAGCTCTGACGTCTGGAGGCAGCCCCAGCATTTT. The rearrangement joins TRBV7-7 to TRBJ1-5, with D unclear. This CDR3 has 14 amino acids. CDR1 SSHAT and CDR2 FNYEAQ come from the germline V gene (reference sequence).

V usage is TRBV19 and J usage is TRBJ2-7; 10 nucleotides agree with TRBD2. Germline V lookup: CDR1 LNHDA, CDR2 SQIVND (reference sequence). The V and J ends lost 2 bases and 2 bases, in that order; junction bases with no gene match: 6. The CDR3 runs to 16 residues. In DNA, the CDR3 is TGTGCCAGTAGTATAAATCCGAGCGGGGGGGCCTACGAGCAGTACTTC. Residues: CASSINPSGGAYEQYF.

The V and J genes are TRBV6-5 and TRBJ2-5; D is perhaps TRBD1 (6 bases). The end of the DNA fits TRBJ2-7 better, so the J call may be wrong. Germline V gene sequence: CDR1 MNHEY, CDR2 SVGAGI. The CDR3 has 13 residues. The CDR3 loop reads CASSTGTPYEQYF. DNA of the CDR3: TGTGCCAGCAGTACCGGGACACCCTACGAGCAGTACTTC.

This chain uses TRBV18 with TRBJ2-3; the D gene is possibly TRBD2 (5 bases). The CDR3 length is 15 residues. Germline lookup yields CDR1 KGHSH and CDR2 LQKENI. V was clipped by 3 bases and J by 5 bases, with 15 bases between them. The CDR3 DNA follows: TGTGCCAGCTCACCGCCGGCGGGCCCCCGAGATACGCAGTATTTT. Encoded protein: CASSPPAGPRDTQYF. Full variable domain (remainder filled in from reference TRBV18 and TRBJ2-3): NAGVMQNPRHLVRRRGQEARLRCSPMKGHSHVYWYRQLPEEGLKFMVYLQKENIIDESGMPKERFSAEFPKEGPSILRIQQVVRGDSAAYFCASSPPAGPRDTQYFGPGTRLTVL.

CDR3 in DNA: TGTGCCAGCAGCCCTGGACAGGGTGAGGTCTATGGCTACACCTTC. As protein: CASSPGQGEVYGYTF. The genes are TRBV7-9 and TRBJ1-2; 8 positions agree with TRBD1. This CDR3 comprises 15 residues. V shed 5 bases, J shed 4 bases, and the junction held 9 bases outside the gene matches. From germline, CDR1 is SEHNR and CDR2 FQNEAQ (reference sequence).

This rearrangement joins TRBV15 to TRBJ1-2, with D hard to call. The germline V gene encodes CDR1 LNHNV and CDR2 YYDKDF (reference sequence). The CDR3 extends over 13 amino acids. V gave up 0 bases and J gave up 6 bases, with 8 bases separating them. CDR3: CATSRDGADGYTF. CDR3 nucleotide sequence: TGTGCCACCAGCAGAGATGGAGCGGATGGCTACACCTTC.

This sequence joins TRBV4-3 and TRBJ1-1; possibly TRBD1 for D (6 bases). The ends were cut back, 0 bases at V and 5 bases at J, with 13 bases in the middle. The germline gives CDR1 LGHNA, CDR2 YSLEER. This CDR3 spans 15 amino acids. The CDR3 protein is CASSQDTGRGTEAFF. CDR3 nucleotides: TGCGCCAGCAGCCAAGATACCGGGAGGGGGACTGAAGCTTTCTTT.

V gene TRBV28 combines with J gene TRBJ2-5; TRBD2 is a possible D gene (6 bases). The CDR3 sequence is 15 residues long. Trimming left V 1 base short and J 4 bases short, with 13 bases between. Germline V gene sequence: CDR1 MDHEN, CDR2 SYDVKM. The CDR3 DNA sequence: TGTGCCAGCAGTTTATCCCCGGGGGTTGTAGAGACCCAGTACTTC. Translation gives CASSLSPGVVETQYF.

The J gene is TRBJ1-1, the V gene TRBV5-6; D unclear. The V and J ends lost 0 bases and 3 bases respectively, with 6 bases between them. The CDR3 is 13 residues long. The V gene's germline CDR1 is SGHDT and CDR2 YYEEEE. Here the CDR3 reads CASSLAGYTEAFF. The CDR3 DNA follows: TGTGCCAGCAGCTTGGCGGGATACACTGAAGCTTTCTTT.

The genes are TRBV18 and TRBJ1-5; 8 bases fit TRBD1. Germline-derived CDR1 and CDR2 are KGHSH and LQKENI. The CDR3 is made up of 16 amino acids. V shed 6 bases and J 3 bases; nucleotides not matched to a gene: 10. For the CDR3, the DNA is TGTGCCAGCTCGCTGACAGGGGCGTATGACAATCAGCCCCAGCATTTT. Translation: CASSLTGAYDNQPQHF.

The rearrangement links TRBV30 to TRBJ1-1; D is perhaps TRBD1 (5 bases). Germline values: CDR1 GTSNPN, CDR2 SVGIG (reference sequence). This CDR3 is 12 amino acids long. The V gene lost 5 bases and the J gene lost 8 bases, with 15 bases spanning the gap. The CDR3 loop is CAWSPGRTEAFF. Here the CDR3 DNA reads TGTGCCTGGTCTCCAGGGCGTACAGAAGCTTTCTTT.

The gene calls are TRBV5-1 and TRBJ2-7; TRBD1 matches at 12 bases. Germline lookup yields CDR1 SGHRS and CDR2 YFSETQ. This CDR3 contains 15 residues. The V and J ends lost 0 bases and 7 bases, in that order; junction bases with no gene match: 5. CDR3 sequence (DNA): TGCGCCAGCAGCTTGGGGGGACAGGGGGCAAGGGAGCAGTACTTC. This gives the protein CASSLGGQGAREQYF.

The V call is TRBV9, the J call TRBJ2-7; TRBD2 aligns across 7 bases. Germline loops: CDR1 SGDLS, CDR2 YYNGEE. V lost 2 bases and J lost 6; bases outside the gene matches: 11. This CDR3 has 15 residues. In DNA form, the CDR3 reads TGTGCCAGCAGCGTCGGCGGGAGCGGCTTGGGCGAGCAGTACTTC. Its protein product is CASSVGGSGLGEQYF. The whole variable domain, remainder taken from reference TRBV9 and TRBJ2-7, is DSGVTQTPKHLITATGQRVTLRCSPRSGDLSVYWYQQSLDQGLQFLIQYYNGEERAKGNILERFSAQQFPDLHSELNLSSLELGDSALYFCASSVGGSGLGEQYFGPGTRLTVT.

The chain is built from TRBV11-3 and TRBJ2-1; maybe TRBD2 (6 bases). Germline CDR1 and CDR2: SGHNT and YENEEA. V was clipped by 4 bases and J by 8 bases, with 15 bases between them. The CDR3 length is 14 residues. The CDR3 sequence is CASSSSDKVHEQFF. In DNA, the CDR3 is TGTGCCAGCAGCTCTAGCGATAAGGTACATGAGCAGTTCTTC.

The rearrangement links TRBV9 to TRBJ1-2, with D possibly being TRBD1 (5 bases). Germline V CDR1 and CDR2: SGDLS, YYNGEE. The CDR3 consists of 17 residues. The V end lost 0 bases, the J end lost 4 bases, and 19 bases lay between the germline ends. In nucleotides, the CDR3 is TGTGCCAGCAGCGTAGGTAATGGTCGACAGTCAATCTATGGCTACACCTTC. Its translation: CASSVGNGRQSIYGYTF.

The J gene is TRBJ1-5, the V gene TRBV7-6, with TRBD1 as a possible D gene (6 bases). Germline-derived CDR1 and CDR2 are SGHVS and FNYEAQ. Trimming took off 1 base at V and 1 base at J, with 8 bases between the two ends. The CDR3 runs to 15 residues. The CDR3 region has the DNA TGTGCCAGCAGCTTAGGAGGGGGAAGCAATCAGCCCCAGCATTTT. It codes for CASSLGGGSNQPQHF.